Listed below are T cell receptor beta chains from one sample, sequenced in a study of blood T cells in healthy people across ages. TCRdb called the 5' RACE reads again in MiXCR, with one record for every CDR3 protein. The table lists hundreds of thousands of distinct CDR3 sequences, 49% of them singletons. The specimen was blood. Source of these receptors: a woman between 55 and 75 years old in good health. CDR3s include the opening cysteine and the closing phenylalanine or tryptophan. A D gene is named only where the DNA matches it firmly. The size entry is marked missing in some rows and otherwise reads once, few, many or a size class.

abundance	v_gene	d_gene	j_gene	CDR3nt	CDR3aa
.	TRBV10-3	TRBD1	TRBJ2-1	TGTGCCAGCCCGGACAGGAATTACAATGAGCAGTTCTTC	CASPDRNYNEQFF
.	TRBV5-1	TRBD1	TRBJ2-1	TGCGCCAGCAGCTCACAGGGGTTGAGTGAGCAGTTCTTC	CASSSQGLSEQFF
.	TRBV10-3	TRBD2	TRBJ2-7	TGTGCCATCAGTGCACCTAGCGGGAGGTCCTACGAGCAGTACTTC	CAISAPSGRSYEQYF
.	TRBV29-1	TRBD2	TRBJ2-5	TGCAGCGTTGGATCTAGCGGGAGGGCCGATGAGCAGTACTTC	CSVGSSGRADEQYF
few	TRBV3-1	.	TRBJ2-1	TGTGCCAGCAGCCGCCAGAACAATGAGCAGTTCTTC	CASSRQNNEQFF
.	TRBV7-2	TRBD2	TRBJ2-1	TGTGCCAGCAGCGCGAACGCGGGACTAGCGGGGAAACAGTTCTTC	CASSANAGLAGKQFF
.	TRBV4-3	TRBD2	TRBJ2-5	TGCGCCAGCAGCCAAGGCCGGACTAGCGGGGTTTTCCAAGAGACCCAGTACTTC	CASSQGRTSGVFQETQYF
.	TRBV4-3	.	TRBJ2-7	TGCGCCAGCAGCCAAGAAGCCGGCGGCCCCTACGAGCAGTACTTC	CASSQEAGGPYEQYF
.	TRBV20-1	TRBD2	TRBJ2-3	TGCAGTGCTAGACCCCTTAGCGGGGTTAGCACAGATACGCAGTATTTT	CSARPLSGVSTDTQYF
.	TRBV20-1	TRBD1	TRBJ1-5	TGCAGTGCTAGCTCCCGGGGGGACAGACACAATCAGCCCCAGCATTTT	CSASSRGDRHNQPQHF
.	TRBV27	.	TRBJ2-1	TGTGCCAGCAGTTTCTCAGCGACCGAACACAATGAGCAGTTCTTC	CASSFSATEHNEQFF
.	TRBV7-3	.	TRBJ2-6	TGTGCCAGCAGCTTAAGTGCGGGTGCCGGGGCCAACGTCCTGACTTTC	CASSLSAGAGANVLTF
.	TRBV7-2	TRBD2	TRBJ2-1	TGTGCCAGCAGCACCTACTTAGCGGGAGGACCCAATGAGCAGTTCTTC	CASSTYLAGGPNEQFF
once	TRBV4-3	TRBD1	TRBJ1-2	TGCGCCAGCAGCCAGGTTTTTACAGGGGGCTATGGCTACACCTTC	CASSQVFTGGYGYTF
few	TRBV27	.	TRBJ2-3	TGTGCCAGCAGTTTCCTTTGGGGGCGCAGGGATACGCAGTATTTT	CASSFLWGRRDTQYF
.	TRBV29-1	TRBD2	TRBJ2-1	TGCAGCGTTTTAGGTTTGGAGCGGGGTGGTGAGCAGTTCTTC	CSVLGLERGGEQFF
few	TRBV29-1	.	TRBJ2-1	TGCAGCGTTGAAAGGGACTCTTACAATGAGCAGTTCTTC	CSVERDSYNEQFF
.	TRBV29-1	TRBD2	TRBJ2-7	TGCAGCCCGTGGACTAGCGGCCGTTACGAGCAGTACTTC	CSPWTSGRYEQYF
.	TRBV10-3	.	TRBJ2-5	TGTGCCATCAGTGAGGGGACCTCAGCTAGGATCACACAAGAGACCCAGTACTTC	CAISEGTSARITQETQYF
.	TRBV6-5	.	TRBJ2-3	TGTGCCAGCAGTTACTCAGGCATTTTCACAGATACGCAGTATTTT	CASSYSGIFTDTQYF
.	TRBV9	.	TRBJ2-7	TGTGCCAGCAGCCCAGGACAGAATTCCTACGAGCAGTACTTC	CASSPGQNSYEQYF
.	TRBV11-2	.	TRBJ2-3	TGTGCCAGCAGCTTTGCCGGGCGGTTCTCCGATACGCAGTATTTT	CASSFAGRFSDTQYF
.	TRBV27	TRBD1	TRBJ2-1	TGTGCCGGCAGTTCCCCCCGGACAGGGGGCGGCAAGTTCTTC	CAGSSPRTGGGKFF
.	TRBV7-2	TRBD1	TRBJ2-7	TGTGCCAGCAGCGCGCGACAGGGAGACAATGAGCAGTACTTC	CASSARQGDNEQYF
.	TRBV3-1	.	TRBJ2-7	TGTGCCAGCAGCCAATTCAAGGGGACGGGAGCCCACGAGCAGTACTTC	CASSQFKGTGAHEQYF
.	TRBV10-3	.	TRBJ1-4	TGTGCCATCAGCGGGGGAACAACAACTAATGAAAAACTGTTTTTT	CAISGGTTTNEKLFF
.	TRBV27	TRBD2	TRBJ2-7	TGTGCCAGCAGTTCCCGTCTAGCGGCCCTCTACGAGCAGTACTTC	CASSSRLAALYEQYF
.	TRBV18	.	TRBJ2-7	TGTGCCAGCTCACCACCGACCGACGAGCAGTACTTC	CASSPPTDEQYF
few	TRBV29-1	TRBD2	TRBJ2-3	TGCAGCGTTGTCCGGCTAGCGGGAGGCACAGATACGCAGTATTTT	CSVVRLAGGTDTQYF
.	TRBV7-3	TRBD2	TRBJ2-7	TGTGCCAGCAGCTTAACGTCGGGGACTAGGTCCCACGAGCAGTACTTC	CASSLTSGTRSHEQYF
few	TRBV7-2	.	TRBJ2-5	TGTGCCAGCAGCTTAAGGGGCGGAGCGGGCTTTGAGACCCAGTACTTC	CASSLRGGAGFETQYF
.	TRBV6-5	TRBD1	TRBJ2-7	TGTGCCAGCGGTAGGGGACAGGGGATCCACGAGCAGTACTTC	CASGRGQGIHEQYF
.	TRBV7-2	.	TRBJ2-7	TGTACCAGCAGCTTAAAGGTGGGGGTCTCCTACGAGCAGTACTTC	CTSSLKVGVSYEQYF
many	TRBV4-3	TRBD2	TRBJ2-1	TGCGCCAGCAGCCAAGATATTAGCGGGAGAGGAGAGCAGTTCTTC	CASSQDISGRGEQFF
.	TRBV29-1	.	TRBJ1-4	TGCAGCGTTGAAAGTCCGGGTGGTCGGGAACTGTTTTTT	CSVESPGGRELFF
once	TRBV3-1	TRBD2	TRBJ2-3	TGTGCCAGCAGCCCTAGGACTAGCGGGAGTTCAGATACGCAGTATTTT	CASSPRTSGSSDTQYF
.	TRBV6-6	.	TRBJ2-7	TGTGCCAGCAGTACCGCGGGGACTCACAGCTCCTACGAGCAGTACTTC	CASSTAGTHSSYEQYF
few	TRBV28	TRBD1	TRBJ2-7	TGTGCCAGCAGTTTAACCGGGGACAGATCTAACGAGCAGTACTTC	CASSLTGDRSNEQYF
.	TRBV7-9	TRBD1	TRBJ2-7	TGTGCCAGCAGAGGGGGACAGCACCCCTACAAGCAGTACTTC	CASRGGQHPYKQYF
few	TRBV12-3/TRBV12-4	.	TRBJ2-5	TGTGCCAGCAGTTTAGGGATGGGGGGGACCCAGTACTTC	CASSLGMGGTQYF
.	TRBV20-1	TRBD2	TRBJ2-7	TGCAGTGCTACCCTGACTAGCGGGCACTCCTACGAGCAGTACTTC	CSATLTSGHSYEQYF
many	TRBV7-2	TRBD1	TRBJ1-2	TGTGCCAGCAGCATTGGACAGGGGGCGACCTATGGCTACACCTTC	CASSIGQGATYGYTF
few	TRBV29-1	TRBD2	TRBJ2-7	TGCAGCGTTGAACAGCGGGAGGGCCTCGAGCAGTACTTC	CSVEQREGLEQYF
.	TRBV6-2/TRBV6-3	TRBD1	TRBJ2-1	TGTGCCAGCAACCCGGGACAGGGAAATTCCTACAATGAGCAGTTCTTC	CASNPGQGNSYNEQFF
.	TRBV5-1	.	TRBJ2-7	TGCGCCAGCAGCTTGGGGGCTACAGGGTCCGAGCAGTACTTC	CASSLGATGSEQYF
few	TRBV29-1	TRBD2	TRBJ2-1	TGCAGCGTTGAATCCGGGACTACCTTCCGCAATGAGCAGTTCTTC	CSVESGTTFRNEQFF
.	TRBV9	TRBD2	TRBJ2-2	TGTGCCAGCAGCGTGGGACTAGCAAACACCGGGGAGCTGTTTTTT	CASSVGLANTGELFF
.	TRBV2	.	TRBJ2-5	TGTGCCAGCAGGGGACCGAACCAAGAGACCCAGTACTTC	CASRGPNQETQYF
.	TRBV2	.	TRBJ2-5	TGTGCCAGCAGTGAGGGGAGTGTCCAAGAGACCCAGTACTTC	CASSEGSVQETQYF